Listed here are 26 T cell receptor beta chains from one sample, sequenced in a study of T cell repertoires in cytomegalovirus infection. TCRdb recomputed calls from the reads with MiXCR, one row per CDR3 protein. Here the sample spans about 320,000 distinct CDR3 sequences, 9.5% being singletons. Sequencing was performed on PBMCs. Receptors originate from a human donor in good health (CMV status not recorded). Some clones in this sample may be carry-over from other donors' samples.

This clonotype has a count of ten or more. The chain employs TRBV12-3 or TRBV12-4 and TRBJ2-4; D not resolved. The ends were cut back, 5 bases at V and 5 bases at J, with 4 bases in the middle. The CDR3 has 11 amino acids. The CDR3 DNA follows: TGTGCCAGCAGTCGTGAAAACATTCAGTACTTC. Protein: CASSRENIQYF.

Only a few counts were recorded for this clonotype. V is TRBV12-3 or TRBV12-4 and J is TRBJ2-3; D is undetermined. This CDR3 is 16 amino acids long. Trimming took 6 bases from V and 5 from J, leaving 21 bases between them. CDR3 protein: CASRLGTGRPLDTQYF. As DNA, the CDR3 is TGTGCCAGCAGACTTGGCACGGGCCGTCCATTAGATACGCAGTATTTT.

This clonotype was detected only a few times. The CDR3 DNA is TGTGCCAGCAGCTTTGTTCGAGAAAAACTGTTTTTT. It specifies CASSFVREKLFF. The genes are TRBV7-4 and TRBJ1-4; D gene unclear. Looked up from germline, CDR1 is SGHVT and CDR2 is SQSDAQ. Trimming cost V 3 bases and J 8 bases, with 7 bases left between them. The CDR3 runs 12 residues.

This clonotype was observed a handful of times. V is TRBV2 and J is TRBJ1-1; D remains unclear. The germline V and J ends were trimmed by 7 bases and 1 base, with 10 bases remaining between them. Germline CDR1 and CDR2: SNHLY and FYNNEI. This CDR3 has 13 amino acids. CDR3 in DNA: TGTGCCAGCAAAGCAAACAGGAACACTGAAGCTTTCTTT. This gives the protein CASKANRNTEAFF.

The rearrangement links TRBV6-2 or TRBV6-3 to TRBJ2-5; 8 bases are a match to TRBD1. The V gene end was trimmed by 7 bases and the J gene end by 3 bases; junction bases not matched to a gene: 4. The CDR3 loop spans 13 amino acids. Per germline, CDR1 MNHEY and CDR2 SVGEGT. Here the CDR3 DNA reads TGTGCCAGCAAACTGGACAGGGAAGAGACCCAGTACTTC. Translation: CASKLDREETQYF.

This clonotype was seen many times. The chain couples TRBV3-1 to TRBJ1-5, with D possibly being TRBD1 (5 bases). This CDR3 has 15 amino acids. V was cut by 1 base and J by 9 bases, with 16 bases left in between. Germline assignment: CDR1 LGHDT and CDR2 YNNKEL (reference sequence). The CDR3: CASSQGGDGFRPQHF. The CDR3 nucleotides are TGTGCCAGCAGCCAAGGCGGGGACGGCTTTCGGCCCCAGCATTTT.

At least ten counts were recorded for this clonotype. The chain recombines TRBV5-1 with TRBJ1-1; D gene ambiguous. Germline values: CDR1 SGHRS, CDR2 YFSETQ. This CDR3 has 13 residues. V was cut by 4 bases and J by 4 bases, with 11 bases left in between. DNA of the CDR3: TGCGCCAGCAGCGGGCTTGAGAGCACTGAAGCTTTCTTT. Protein sequence: CASSGLESTEAFF.

Many counts were recorded for this clonotype. V gene TRBV19 combines with J gene TRBJ2-7; 8 bases are a match to TRBD1. The CDR3 consists of 15 residues. J was trimmed by 2 bases and V by 3 bases; bases with no gene match: 6. In germline, CDR1 is LNHDA, CDR2 SQIVND (reference sequence). This chain's CDR3 is CASSIRTGTTYEQYF. In nucleotides, the CDR3 is TGTGCCAGTAGTATCCGGACAGGGACAACCTACGAGCAGTACTTC. Complete variable domain (other parts from reference TRBV19 and TRBJ2-7): DGGITQSPKYLFRKEGQNVTLSCEQNLNHDAMYWYRQDPGQGLRLIYYSQIVNDFQKGDIAEGYSVSREKKESFPLTVTSAQKNPTAFYLCASSIRTGTTYEQYFGPGTRLTVT.

This clonotype was picked up many times. V gene TRBV7-2 combines with J gene TRBJ2-1, with D possibly being TRBD2 (6 bases). The V and J ends lost 2 bases and 8 bases respectively, with 16 bases between them. The CDR3 length is 15 residues. The germline CDR1 and CDR2 sequences are SGHTA and FQGNSA. CDR3: CASSLLLEGRHEQFF. Here the CDR3 DNA reads TGTGCCAGCAGCTTACTCCTGGAGGGACGGCATGAGCAGTTCTTC.

In DNA form, the CDR3 reads TGTGCCAGCAGCTTAGAAGCTCAGAGCGAGCAGTACTTC. It encodes CASSLEAQSEQYF. The chain joins TRBV7-2 to TRBJ2-7, with D uncertain. Trimming left V 1 base short and J 6 bases short, with 10 bases between. Germline V CDR1 and CDR2: SGHTA, FQGNSA. This CDR3 comprises 13 residues.

The chain uses TRBV28 and TRBJ2-3, with 12 positions matching TRBD2. The CDR3 covers 19 residues. Trimming cost V 5 bases and J 0 bases; bases outside gene matches: 12. Germline V gene lookup returns CDR1 MDHEN and CDR2 SYDVKM. The CDR3 DNA is TGTGCCAGCAGTAACCCCCTAGCGGGGGGGCCGGCTAGCACAGATACGCAGTATTTT. It is translated as CASSNPLAGGPASTDTQYF.

Many counts were recorded for this clonotype. J is TRBJ1-5 and V is TRBV12-3 or TRBV12-4, with D unresolved. Trimming shortened V by 8 bases and J by 7 bases, and 15 bases separated the two germline ends. CDR3 size: 13 residues. Here the CDR3 reads CASSPGLGQPQHF. In nucleotides, the CDR3 is TGTGCCAGCTCCCCGGGGTTGGGACAGCCCCAGCATTTT.

This clonotype was recorded at least ten times. The chain joins TRBV7-2 to TRBJ2-5; weak D call: TRBD2 (7 bases). Germline V lookup: CDR1 SGHTA, CDR2 FQGNSA. This CDR3 is 16 amino acids long. V lost 2 bases to trimming and J lost 5 bases, with 18 bases between them. As DNA, the CDR3 is TGTGCCAGCAGCTTATCCCGGGGGGCTTCCGGGGAGACCCAGTACTTC. Translation: CASSLSRGASGETQYF.

This clonotype was detected a few times. The chain joins TRBV12-3 or TRBV12-4 to TRBJ1-2; D is perhaps TRBD1 (6 bases). The ends were cut back, 7 bases at V and 2 bases at J, with 17 bases in the middle. This CDR3 is built from 15 residues. Here the CDR3 DNA reads TGTGCCAGCATTCATTCCGGACAGTTAAACTATGGCTACACCTTC. This encodes CASIHSGQLNYGYTF.

V gene TRBV15 combines with J gene TRBJ1-2, with D tentatively TRBD1 (5 bases). This CDR3 spans 16 amino acids. V was trimmed by 1 base and J by 6 bases, leaving 18 bases between them. CDR1 is LNHNV, CDR2 YYDKDF, per germline (reference sequence). CDR3 region: CATSRGDGVGGNGYTF. Written as DNA, the CDR3 is TGTGCCACCAGCAGAGGAGATGGGGTCGGGGGTAATGGCTACACCTTC.

There are many counts of this clonotype. The CDR3 sequence is CASSRIQGSKDGYTF. For the CDR3, the DNA is TGTGCCAGCAGCCGAATACAGGGGAGTAAGGATGGCTACACCTTC. This chain connects TRBV7-2 to TRBJ1-2; 7 nucleotides line up with TRBD1. The V segment lost 5 bases and the J segment 6 bases; nucleotides outside the gene matches: 12. The CDR3 is made up of 15 amino acids. The germline V gene encodes CDR1 SGHTA and CDR2 FQGNSA.

This clonotype was recorded at least ten times. The chain has TRBV20-1 and TRBJ1-1; tentative D call: TRBD1 (5 bases). The germline V gene encodes CDR1 DFQATT and CDR2 SNEGSKA (reference sequence). This CDR3 comprises 17 residues. CDR3 DNA sequence: TGCAGCGGAAGCGGGGACGCCTCAGTCCTTGGTAGGTCTGAAGCTTTCTTT. It translates to CSGSGDASVLGRSEAFF.

The chain couples TRBV6-6 to TRBJ1-4; 9 nucleotides match TRBD1. CDR1 and CDR2 (germline): MNHNY, SVGAGI (reference sequence). The trim removed 2 bases at V and 7 bases at J, leaving 2 bases unmatched. This CDR3 is 14 amino acids long. CDR3 residues: CASSYPGQGEKLFF. In DNA form, the CDR3 reads TGTGCCAGCAGTTACCCGGGACAGGGTGAAAAACTGTTTTTT.

This clonotype was counted many times. V and J are TRBV7-2 and TRBJ2-5; 8 bases agree with TRBD2. This CDR3 region has 14 residues. Per the germline V gene, CDR1 is SGHTA and CDR2 is FQGNSA. Unmatched junction bases numbered 11, after V lost 5 bases and J lost 9 bases. CDR3 coding DNA: TGTGCCAGCAGCCACCCGGGACTAGGGTCCGCCCAGTACTTC. Translated, it gives CASSHPGLGSAQYF.

This clonotype was seen many times. V and J are TRBV28 and TRBJ2-7; D unclear. This CDR3 comprises 11 residues. Trimming removed 6 bases from V and 3 bases from J, with 6 bases in between. Germline V lookup: CDR1 MDHEN, CDR2 SYDVKM. The CDR3 spells CASRISYEQYF. The CDR3 DNA reads as TGTGCCAGCAGGATTAGCTACGAGCAGTACTTC. The whole variable domain, filled in from reference TRBV28 and TRBJ2-7, reads DVKVTQSSRYLVKRTGEKVFLECVQDMDHENMFWYRQDPGLGLRLIYFSYDVKMKEKGDIPEGYSVSREKKERFSLILESASTNQTSMYLCASRISYEQYFGPGTRLTVT.

This clonotype was seen repeatedly, ten times or more. The CDR3 spells CASSLALNYEQYF. CDR3 nucleotides: TGTGCCAGCAGCTTAGCTCTAAACTACGAGCAGTACTTC. V is TRBV7-9 and J is TRBJ2-7; no clear D. There are 13 residues in the CDR3. CDR1 is SEHNR, CDR2 FQNEAQ, per germline (reference sequence). Trimming shortened V by 0 bases and J by 3 bases, and 6 bases separated the two germline ends.

This clonotype was seen many times. The gene calls are TRBV12-3 or TRBV12-4 and TRBJ1-4, with D hard to call. The CDR3 runs to 15 residues. V was shortened by 3 bases and J by 0 bases, with 8 bases between the two germline ends. DNA of the CDR3: TGTGCCAGCAGTTTCTTCCTCCCAACTAATGAAAAACTGTTTTTT. This sequence encodes CASSFFLPTNEKLFF.

There are a few counts of this clonotype. The rearrangement uses TRBV5-1 and TRBJ1-2; the D gene is possibly TRBD1 (5 bases). This CDR3 spans 15 amino acids. From germline, CDR1 is SGHRS and CDR2 YFSETQ. Trimming took 1 base from V and 3 from J, leaving 13 bases between them. The CDR3 sequence: CASSLRGGKDYGYTF. CDR3 sequence (DNA): TGCGCCAGCAGCTTGCGGGGGGGGAAGGACTATGGCTACACCTTC. Combining the CDR3 with reference TRBV5-1 and TRBJ1-2 gives the whole variable domain KAGVTQTPRYLIKTRGQQVTLSCSPISGHRSVSWYQQTPGQGLQFLFEYFSETQRNKGNFPGRFSGRQFSNSRSEMNVSTLELGDSALYLCASSLRGGKDYGYTFGSGTRLTVV.

The chain carries TRBV7-9 and TRBJ2-7; 7 bases are shared with TRBD2. This CDR3 is built from 15 residues. Germline CDR1 is SEHNR and CDR2 is FQNEAQ (reference sequence). V lost 0 bases and J lost 3; bases outside the gene matches: 5. CDR3 nucleotide sequence: TGTGCCAGCAGCTTAGCGGGGGGGGTTTTCTACGAGCAGTACTTC. Amino acid sequence: CASSLAGGVFYEQYF.

This clonotype has a count of ten or more. CDR3 DNA sequence: TGTGCCAGCAGCTTAACCCCTCGATCACAGTCGAACACCGGGGAGCTGTTTTTT. Its translation: CASSLTPRSQSNTGELFF. V and J are TRBV7-8 and TRBJ2-2; D is uncertain. V gave up 2 bases and J gave up 0 bases, with 16 bases separating them. This CDR3 comprises 18 residues. Per germline, CDR1 SGHVS and CDR2 FQNEAQ.

A few counts support this clonotype. V and J are TRBV20-1 and TRBJ1-1; weak D call: TRBD1 (6 bases). Per the germline V gene, CDR1 is DFQATT and CDR2 is SNEGSKA (reference sequence). This CDR3 region has 13 residues. The V end was cut by 2 bases, the J end by 5 bases, with 12 bases between. CDR3 nucleotides: TGCAGTGCTAGACAGGGGTTGTGGACTGAAGCTTTCTTT. Amino acid sequence: CSARQGLWTEAFF.